The 25 T cell receptor beta chains listed next were all sequenced from one sample in a study of identical twins. TCRdb re-called the 5' RACE reads with MiXCR, one entry per CDR3 protein. Of around 960,000 distinct CDR3 sequences in the sample, approximately 13% were seen once. This sample was also put to use in a study of yellow fever vaccine responses in identical twins.

The material sequenced was PBMCs. The origin of the receptors is a woman younger than 35 in good health.

This clonotype was detected a few times. V usage is TRBV2 and J usage is TRBJ2-1; 8 bases line up with TRBD2. Germline V gene sequence: CDR1 SNHLY, CDR2 FYNNEI. After removal of 5 bases from V and 0 bases from J, the junction contained 6 bases not matched to a gene. The CDR3 runs to 16 residues. CDR3 loop: CASSPSTSGSYNEQFF. The CDR3 DNA reads TGTGCCAGCAGTCCCTCTACTAGCGGCTCCTACAATGAGCAGTTCTTC. Drawing the rest from reference TRBV2 and TRBJ2-1, the complete variable domain is EPEVTQTPSHQVTQMGQEVILRCVPISNHLYFYWYRQILGQKVEFLVSFYNNEISEKSEIFDDQFSVERPDGSNFTLKIRSTKLEDSAMYFCASSPSTSGSYNEQFFGPGTRLTVL.

The chain couples TRBV6-5 to TRBJ2-3; no reliable D call. Germline values: CDR1 MNHEY, CDR2 SVGAGI. V shed 0 bases and J shed 3 bases, with 4 bases lying between them. CDR3 length: 13 amino acids. In nucleotides, the CDR3 is TGTGCCAGCAGTTACTCTGCGACAGATACGCAGTATTTT. Translation: CASSYSATDTQYF.

This clonotype was observed a few times. The rearrangement joins TRBV7-9 to TRBJ2-5, with D perhaps TRBD2 (6 bases). The V and J ends lost 6 bases and 7 bases respectively, with 15 bases between them. Looked up from germline, CDR1 is SEHNR and CDR2 is FQNEAQ (reference sequence). The CDR3 totals 13 residues. CDR3 DNA: TGTGCCAGCAGTGCGACTAGTCGAGGGACCCAGTACTTC. It codes for CASSATSRGTQYF.

The chain joins TRBV29-1 to TRBJ2-1; the match to TRBD2 covers 10 bases. Germline V gene data show CDR1 as SQVTM and CDR2 as ANQGSEA. The CDR3 runs 17 residues. With 5 bases clipped from V and 1 base from J, the junction kept 11 bases outside the gene matches. The CDR3 loop is CSVFGLAVVGSYNEQFF. DNA for the CDR3: TGCAGCGTTTTTGGACTAGCGGTTGTGGGTTCCTACAATGAGCAGTTCTTC.

This chain joins TRBV15 and TRBJ2-2, with D unresolved. The germline CDR1 and CDR2 sequences are LNHNV and YYDKDF (reference sequence). CDR3 length equals 17 residues. Trimming took 0 bases from V and 0 from J, leaving 11 bases between them. The CDR3 nucleotides read TGTGCCACCAGCAGAGATAAAGGCCTAACGAACACCGGGGAGCTGTTTTTT. This sequence encodes CATSRDKGLTNTGELFF. The full variable domain, rest sourced from reference TRBV15 and TRBJ2-2, is DAMVIQNPRYQVTQFGKPVTLSCSQTLNHNVMYWYQQKSSQAPKLLFHYYDKDFNNEADTPDNFQSRRPNTSFCFLDIRSPGLGDTAMYLCATSRDKGLTNTGELFFGEGSRLTVL.

V usage is TRBV6-5 and J usage is TRBJ1-6; no clear D. Trimming removed 0 bases from V and 6 bases from J, with 12 bases in between. The CDR3 length is 16 residues. In germline, CDR1 is MNHEY, CDR2 SVGAGI. In nucleotides, the CDR3 is TGTGCCAGCAGTTACTCGAACTGGAGGGCTAATTCACCCCTCCACTTT. This gives the protein CASSYSNWRANSPLHF.

There are many counts of this clonotype. This CDR3 reads CASSLLGGSTDTQYF. The CDR3 DNA is TGTGCCAGCAGCTTATTGGGGGGTAGCACAGATACGCAGTATTTT. The rearrangement links TRBV11-2 to TRBJ2-3; tentative D call: TRBD2 (6 bases). V was clipped by 2 bases and J by 0 bases, with 9 bases between them. The CDR3 covers 15 residues. Germline CDR1 SGHAT, CDR2 FQNNGV.

A few counts support this clonotype. The rearrangement links TRBV6-1 to TRBJ1-2; D is uncertain. The CDR3 covers 14 residues. V was shortened by 6 bases and J by 3 bases, with 14 bases between the two germline ends. The germline CDR1 and CDR2 sequences are MNHNS and SASEGT. CDR3 sequence (DNA): TGTGCCAGCAGGAGCGGACCCGGCGACTATGGCTACACCTTC. The encoded protein is CASRSGPGDYGYTF.

This clonotype has more than one count but fewer than ten. V is TRBV3-1 and J is TRBJ2-7; no definite D call. V lost 3 bases and J 6 bases, leaving 6 bases between the germline ends. Germline CDR1 reads LGHDT; CDR2 reads YNNKEL (reference sequence). The CDR3 loop spans 11 amino acids. CDR3 DNA: TGTGCCAGCAGCCAGTTGTTCGAGCAGTACTTC. Protein product: CASSQLFEQYF.

This rearrangement joins TRBV20-1 to TRBJ2-5; 11 nucleotides align to TRBD2. Looked up from germline, CDR1 is DFQATT and CDR2 is SNEGSKA (reference sequence). With V trimmed by 3 bases and J by 2 bases, 5 bases remained unmatched. There are 15 residues in the CDR3. The CDR3: CSASQLAGAQETQYF. The CDR3 region has the DNA TGCAGTGCTAGTCAACTAGCGGGAGCGCAAGAGACCCAGTACTTC.

This clonotype showed up just a few times. The V gene is TRBV29-1, the J gene TRBJ1-1; TRBD1 agrees at 11 bases. Germline-derived CDR1 and CDR2 are SQVTM and ANQGSEA. The V segment lost 6 bases and the J segment 6 bases; nucleotides outside the gene matches: 6. The CDR3 totals 13 residues. The DNA of the CDR3 is TGCAGCGTCTCGGGACAGGGGGGCGCTGAAGCTTTCTTT. It translates to CSVSGQGGAEAFF.

The chain recombines TRBV18 with TRBJ1-5; D uncertain. Germline values: CDR1 KGHSH, CDR2 LQKENI. The CDR3 runs to 17 residues. Trimming cost V 5 bases and J 0 bases, with 17 bases left between them. This CDR3 is CASSSRTDVYSNQPQHF. CDR3 sequence (DNA): TGTGCCAGCTCATCTCGGACGGACGTTTATAGCAATCAGCCCCAGCATTTT.

CDR3 sequence (DNA): TGCAGTGCTGGAAGGCCGGGAGACGGTCGACCCGGGGAGCTGTTTTTT. Translation: CSAGRPGDGRPGELFF. This sequence joins TRBV20-1 and TRBJ2-2; weak D call: TRBD2 (6 bases). Looked up from germline, CDR1 is DFQATT and CDR2 is SNEGSKA (reference sequence). There are 16 residues in the CDR3. Between the trimmed V and J ends, which lost 5 bases and 6 bases, there was a span of 22 bases.

The chain couples TRBV5-1 to TRBJ2-7; 11 bases match TRBD1. The CDR3 has 16 amino acids. With V trimmed by 6 bases and J by 2 bases, 10 bases remained unmatched. Germline loops: CDR1 SGHRS, CDR2 YFSETQ. CDR3 protein: CASIPDRGRGTYEQYF. As DNA, the CDR3 is TGCGCCAGCATCCCGGACAGGGGGCGCGGCACCTACGAGCAGTACTTC.

CDR3: CASSYPRGAPTYEQYF. The CDR3 nucleotides are TGTGCCAGCAGTTACCCGCGGGGGGCCCCAACCTACGAGCAGTACTTC. The rearrangement links TRBV6-2 or TRBV6-3 to TRBJ2-7; 8 bases align to TRBD2. The CDR3 extends over 16 amino acids. The V gene end was trimmed by 2 bases and the J gene end by 2 bases; junction bases not matched to a gene: 8. Germline CDR1 and CDR2: MNHEY and SVGEGT.

Ten or more counts support this clonotype. J is TRBJ2-3 and V is TRBV20-1; TRBD2 matches at 11 bases. CDR3 length: 14 amino acids. The germline V gene encodes CDR1 DFQATT and CDR2 SNEGSKA (reference sequence). With 8 bases clipped from V and 4 bases from J, the junction kept 8 bases outside the gene matches. The CDR3 sequence is CSCLVSGRADTQYF. The CDR3, as DNA: TGCAGTTGTTTGGTTAGCGGGAGGGCAGATACGCAGTATTTT.

This clonotype was counted ten times or more. CDR3 nucleotide sequence: TGTGCCACCAGTCAGCGGGCAGGGGGACCTCTAGCCAAAAACATTCAGTACTTC. Its translation: CATSQRAGGPLAKNIQYF. The V gene is TRBV15, the J gene TRBJ2-4, with a possible D match to TRBD1 (7 bases). Trimming removed 6 bases at V and 0 bases at J, with 21 bases between. The CDR3 sequence is 18 residues long. Germline CDR1 LNHNV, CDR2 YYDKDF (reference sequence).

This chain uses TRBV20-1 with TRBJ1-2, with no clear D. Germline values: CDR1 DFQATT, CDR2 SNEGSKA (reference sequence). V dropped 4 bases and J dropped 3 bases, with 12 bases sitting between them. There are 13 residues in the CDR3. CDR3 DNA sequence: TGCAGTGCTAAACAAGGAAGAGACTATGGCTACACCTTC. Residues: CSAKQGRDYGYTF.

The chain uses TRBV11-1 and TRBJ2-5, with TRBD2 identical over 9 bases. V shed 3 bases, J shed 1 base, and the junction held 12 bases outside the gene matches. Germline CDR1 and CDR2: SGHAT and FQDESV (reference sequence). The CDR3 spans 18 residues. The CDR3 loop reads CASSFGRLAGNPQETQYF. The CDR3 bases are TGTGCCAGCAGCTTTGGGCGCCTAGCGGGGAACCCCCAAGAGACCCAGTACTTC.

This clonotype was observed at least ten times. The rearrangement joins TRBV29-1 to TRBJ2-1; TRBD1 matches 7 bases. CDR1 and CDR2 from the germline V gene are SQVTM and ANQGSEA. This CDR3 is built from 16 residues. Trimming removed 1 base from V and 3 bases from J; junction bases left unmatched: 9. The CDR3 nucleotides are TGCAGCGTTGAAGGGACCCTGGGACAGTACTACAATGAGCAGTTCTTC. It encodes CSVEGTLGQYYNEQFF.

The CDR3 DNA reads as TGTGCCGCCACGACGGGGCAATTGGACACTGAAGCTTTCTTT. It translates to CAATTGQLDTEAFF. The chain combines TRBV10-3 with TRBJ1-1, with TRBD1 as a possible D gene (5 bases). Germline V gene sequence: CDR1 ENHRY, CDR2 SYGVKD. V was shortened by 11 bases and J by 3 bases, with 19 bases between the two germline ends. The CDR3 is 14 amino acids.

This clonotype was counted only a few times. The V and J genes are TRBV28 and TRBJ2-7; TRBD2 aligns across 9 bases. Germline values: CDR1 MDHEN, CDR2 SYDVKM. The V gene end was trimmed by 5 bases and the J gene end by 5 bases; junction bases not matched to a gene: 13. This CDR3 has 16 amino acids. The CDR3 sequence is CASSPPPGTSFDEQYF. The CDR3 DNA reads TGTGCCAGCAGTCCGCCACCCGGGACTAGCTTCGACGAGCAGTACTTC.

The chain links TRBV12-3 or TRBV12-4 to TRBJ2-3; D uncertain. Trimming stripped 6 bases from V and 2 bases from J, with 15 bases between. The CDR3 loop spans 15 amino acids. Here the CDR3 DNA reads TGTGCCAGCAGCTATGTCGGCTACAACACAGATACGCAGTATTTT. Protein product: CASSYVGYNTDTQYF.

This clonotype was seen repeatedly, ten times or more. The gene calls are TRBV28 and TRBJ1-5; a possible D gene is TRBD1 (6 bases). CDR3 length: 14 residues. CDR1 MDHEN and CDR2 SYDVKM come from the germline V gene. Trimming took off 6 bases at V and 7 bases at J, with 16 bases between the two ends. The CDR3, as DNA: TGTGCCAGCAGGGAAAGCAGGGGTGGGCAGCCCCAGCATTTT. Its translation: CASRESRGGQPQHF.

This clonotype was detected only a few times. The CDR3 DNA reads as TGTGCCAGCAGTAACGGGGGTGTGAACACTGAAGCTTTCTTT. Protein sequence: CASSNGGVNTEAFF. This sequence joins TRBV7-9 and TRBJ1-1; D is perhaps TRBD1 (5 bases). Trimming took 6 bases from V and 0 from J, leaving 11 bases between them. This CDR3 is 14 amino acids long. Germline values: CDR1 SEHNR, CDR2 FQNEAQ (reference sequence).